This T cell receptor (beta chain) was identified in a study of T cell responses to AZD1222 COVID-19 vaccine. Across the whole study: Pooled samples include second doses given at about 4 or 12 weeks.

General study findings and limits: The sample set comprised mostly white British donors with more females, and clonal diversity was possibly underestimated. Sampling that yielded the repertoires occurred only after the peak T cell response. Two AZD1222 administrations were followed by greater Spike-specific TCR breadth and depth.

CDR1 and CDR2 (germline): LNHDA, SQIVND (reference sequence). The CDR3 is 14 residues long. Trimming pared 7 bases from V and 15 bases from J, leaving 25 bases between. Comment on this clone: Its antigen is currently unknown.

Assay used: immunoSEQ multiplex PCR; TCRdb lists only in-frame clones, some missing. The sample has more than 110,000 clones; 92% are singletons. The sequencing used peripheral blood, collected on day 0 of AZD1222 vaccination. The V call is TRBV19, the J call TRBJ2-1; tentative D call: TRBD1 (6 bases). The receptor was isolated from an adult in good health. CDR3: CASIPGQKKGVAFF. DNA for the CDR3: TGTGCCAGTATCCCGGGTCAGAAAAAGGGGGTAGCGTTCTTC.